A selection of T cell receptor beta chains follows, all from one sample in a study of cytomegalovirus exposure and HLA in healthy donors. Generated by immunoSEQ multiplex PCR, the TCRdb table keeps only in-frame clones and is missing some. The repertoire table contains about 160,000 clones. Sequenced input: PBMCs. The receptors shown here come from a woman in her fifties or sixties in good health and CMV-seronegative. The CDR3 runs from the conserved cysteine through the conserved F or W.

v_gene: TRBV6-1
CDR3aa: CASSEARGSPQHF

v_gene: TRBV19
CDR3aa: CASSIWRDRGTHQPQHF

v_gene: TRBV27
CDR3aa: CASSWAGSPYGYTF

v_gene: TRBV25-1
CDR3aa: CASTQGGPEAFF

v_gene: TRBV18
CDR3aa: CASSQGQGAQPQHF

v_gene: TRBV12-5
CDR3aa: CASGLDPQGGTQYF

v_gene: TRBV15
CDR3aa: CATSGGLDEQYF

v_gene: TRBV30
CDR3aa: CAWSVKGAQGQYF

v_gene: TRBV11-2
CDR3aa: CASSFLNGYTF

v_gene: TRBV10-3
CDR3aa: CAISELGGGAGIGQYF

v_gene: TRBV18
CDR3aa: CASSPIGTGQLDEQYF

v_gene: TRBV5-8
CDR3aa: CASSFSGTRLKEQYF

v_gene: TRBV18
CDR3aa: CASSGTSFYSTDTQYF

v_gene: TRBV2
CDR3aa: CASSANRGRGETQYF

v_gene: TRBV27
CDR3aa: CASSLEWGQGLNGYTF

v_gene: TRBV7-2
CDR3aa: CASSLGQGLYGYTF

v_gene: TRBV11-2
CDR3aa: CASSLVGGAQETQYF

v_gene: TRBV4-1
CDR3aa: CASSPLGTTHEQYF

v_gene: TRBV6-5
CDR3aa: CASLDSISYEQYF

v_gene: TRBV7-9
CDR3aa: CASSFPGQGHEQYF

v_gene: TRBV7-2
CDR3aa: CASSPGVGETQYF

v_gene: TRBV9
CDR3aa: CASSPRSGRATYNEQFF

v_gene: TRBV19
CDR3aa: CASSPNRGWEPQHF

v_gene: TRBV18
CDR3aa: CASSPRGLADTGELFF

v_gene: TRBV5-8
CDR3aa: CASSLSQGRRRNQPQHF

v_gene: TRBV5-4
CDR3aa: CASSPGSDRGRNTIYF

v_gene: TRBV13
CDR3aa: CASSSVRPYNEQFF

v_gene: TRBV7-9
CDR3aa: CASTADRDQPQHF

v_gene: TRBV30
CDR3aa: CAWSVWRTSSLAGVSGTDTQYF

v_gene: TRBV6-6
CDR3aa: CASRSLAGGTYEQYF

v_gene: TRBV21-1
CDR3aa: CASSRGQRGRGNTEAFF

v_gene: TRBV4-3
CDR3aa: CASSQVDGVLYNEQFF

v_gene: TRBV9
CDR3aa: CASSREAGGANVLTF

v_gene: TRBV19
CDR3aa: CASTMGGSSYNEQFF

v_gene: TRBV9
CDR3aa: CASNRGGSYNEQFF

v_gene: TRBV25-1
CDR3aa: CASSHPGIAEAFF

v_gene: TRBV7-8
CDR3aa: CASKGTRGDTEAFF

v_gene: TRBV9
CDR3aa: CASSVGPENTEAFF

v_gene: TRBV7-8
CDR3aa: CASSLEAGASTDTQYF

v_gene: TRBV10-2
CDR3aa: CASRDPNLGGGEKLFF

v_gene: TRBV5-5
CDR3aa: CASSLSVREIYEQYF

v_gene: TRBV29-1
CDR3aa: CSVKDRGAKNIQYF

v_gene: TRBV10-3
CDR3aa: CAISASGDSYGYTF

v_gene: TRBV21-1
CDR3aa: CATSSGDQKDTQYF

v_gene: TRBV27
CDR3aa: CASSYRGRYNEQFF

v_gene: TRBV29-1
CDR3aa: CSVHRGTSGDNEQFF

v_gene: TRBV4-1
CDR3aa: CASSQQSLARQYQETQYF

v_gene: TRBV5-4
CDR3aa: CASSFAGQGVGGYTF

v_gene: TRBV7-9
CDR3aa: CASSLVRQGSLGYTF

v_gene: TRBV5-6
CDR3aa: CASSLGLRGEQYF

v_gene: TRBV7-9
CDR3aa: CASSGGSETQYF

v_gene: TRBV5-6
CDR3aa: CASSLQGQGVSYEQYF

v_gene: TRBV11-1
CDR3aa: CASSLAPGSSSYEQYF

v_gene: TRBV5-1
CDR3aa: CASSLDRQYAEAFF

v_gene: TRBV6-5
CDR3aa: CASSYSAGGYNEQFF

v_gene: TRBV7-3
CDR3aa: CASSLGRESYNEQFF